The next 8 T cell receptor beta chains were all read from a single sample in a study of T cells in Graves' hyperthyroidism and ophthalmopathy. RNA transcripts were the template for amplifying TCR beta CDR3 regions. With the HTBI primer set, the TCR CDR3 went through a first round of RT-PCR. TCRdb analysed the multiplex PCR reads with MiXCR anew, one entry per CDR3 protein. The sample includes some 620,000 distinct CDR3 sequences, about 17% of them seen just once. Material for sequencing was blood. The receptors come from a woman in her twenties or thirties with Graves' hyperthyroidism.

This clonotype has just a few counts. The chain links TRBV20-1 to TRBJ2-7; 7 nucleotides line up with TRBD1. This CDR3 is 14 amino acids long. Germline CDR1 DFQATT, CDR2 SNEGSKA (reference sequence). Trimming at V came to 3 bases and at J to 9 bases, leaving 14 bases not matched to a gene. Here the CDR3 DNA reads TGCAGTGCTAGCCCCCGGGACAGCCGATTCGGGCAGTACTTC. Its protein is CSASPRDSRFGQYF.

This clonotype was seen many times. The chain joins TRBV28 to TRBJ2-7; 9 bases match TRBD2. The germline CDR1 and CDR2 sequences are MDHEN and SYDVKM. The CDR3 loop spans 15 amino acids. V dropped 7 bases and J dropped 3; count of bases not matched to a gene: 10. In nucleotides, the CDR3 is TGTGCCAGCACCTACGCGAGCGGGAGGATCTACGAGCAGTACTTC. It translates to CASTYASGRIYEQYF.

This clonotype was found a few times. The CDR3 is CASSQDGQGTGNTIYF. CDR3 coding DNA: TGCGCCAGCAGCCAAGATGGTCAGGGCACAGGAAACACCATATATTTT. J is TRBJ1-3 and V is TRBV4-1, with a weak D call TRBD1 (5 bases). V was cut by 0 bases and J by 4 bases, with 13 bases left in between. This CDR3 has 16 residues. Germline values: CDR1 MGHRA, CDR2 YSYEKL.

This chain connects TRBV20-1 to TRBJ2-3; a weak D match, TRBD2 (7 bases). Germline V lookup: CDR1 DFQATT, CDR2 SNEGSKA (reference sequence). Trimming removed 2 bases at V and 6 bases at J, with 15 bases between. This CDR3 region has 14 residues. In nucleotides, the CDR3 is TGCAGTGCTAGATCTAGCGGAGGGGGGGATACGCAGTATTTT. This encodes CSARSSGGGDTQYF.

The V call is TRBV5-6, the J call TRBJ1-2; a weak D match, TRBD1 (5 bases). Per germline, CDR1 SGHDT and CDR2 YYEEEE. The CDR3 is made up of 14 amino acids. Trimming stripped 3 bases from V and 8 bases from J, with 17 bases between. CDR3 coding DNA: TGTGCCAGCAGCTCTCCGGGACTCCCCGGGGGCTACACCTTC. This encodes CASSSPGLPGGYTF.

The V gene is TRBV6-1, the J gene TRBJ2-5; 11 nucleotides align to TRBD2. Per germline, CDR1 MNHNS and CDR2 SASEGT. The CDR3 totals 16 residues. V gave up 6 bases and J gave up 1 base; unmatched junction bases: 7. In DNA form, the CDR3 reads TGTGCCAGCAGACTAGCGGGAGTCGGGGTCCAAGAGACCCAGTACTTC. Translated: CASRLAGVGVQETQYF.

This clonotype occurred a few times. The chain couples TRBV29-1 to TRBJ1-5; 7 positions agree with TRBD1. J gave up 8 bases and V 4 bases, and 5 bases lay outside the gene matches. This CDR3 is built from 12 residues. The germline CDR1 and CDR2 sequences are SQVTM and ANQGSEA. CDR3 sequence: CSVARTGEPQHF. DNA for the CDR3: TGCAGCGTTGCGAGAACAGGGGAGCCCCAGCATTTT.

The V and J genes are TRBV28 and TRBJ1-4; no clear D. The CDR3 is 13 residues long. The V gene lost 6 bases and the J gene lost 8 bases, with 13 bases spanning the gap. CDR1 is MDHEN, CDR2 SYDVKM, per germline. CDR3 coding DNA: TGTGCCAGCAGCGCAACAACAAAAGAAAAACTGTTTTTT. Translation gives CASSATTKEKLFF.